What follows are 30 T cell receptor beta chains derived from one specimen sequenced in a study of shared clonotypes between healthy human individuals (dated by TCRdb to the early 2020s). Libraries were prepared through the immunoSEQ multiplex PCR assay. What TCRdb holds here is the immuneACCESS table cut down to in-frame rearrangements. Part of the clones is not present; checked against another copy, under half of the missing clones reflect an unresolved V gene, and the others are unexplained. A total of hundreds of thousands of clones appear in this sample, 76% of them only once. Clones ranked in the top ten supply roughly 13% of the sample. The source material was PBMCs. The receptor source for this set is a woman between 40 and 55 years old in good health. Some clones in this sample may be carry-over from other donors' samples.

For the CDR3, the DNA is TGTGCCAGCTCACCACCGCTGAGGGTAGGCTACGAGCAGTACTTC. This codes for CASSPPLRVGYEQYF. The gene calls are TRBV18 and TRBJ2-7; D is possibly TRBD2 (5 bases). The CDR3 sequence is 15 residues long. Trimming left V 0 bases short and J 3 bases short, with 12 bases between. The germline gives CDR1 KGHSH, CDR2 LQKENI.

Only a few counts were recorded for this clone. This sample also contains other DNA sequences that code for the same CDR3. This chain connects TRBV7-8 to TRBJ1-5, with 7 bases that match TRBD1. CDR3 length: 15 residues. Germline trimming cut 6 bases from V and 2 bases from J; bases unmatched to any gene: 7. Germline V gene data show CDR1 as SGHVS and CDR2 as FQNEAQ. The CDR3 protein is CASSFSTGGNQPQHF. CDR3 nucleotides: TGTGCCAGCAGTTTTTCTACAGGGGGCAATCAGCCCCAGCATTTT. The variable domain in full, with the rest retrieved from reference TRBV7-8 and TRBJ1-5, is GAGVSQSPRYKVAKRGQDVALRCDPISGHVSLFWYQQALGQGPEFLTYFQNEAQLDKSGLPSDRFFAERPEGSVSTLKIQRTQQEDSAVYLCASSFSTGGNQPQHFGDGTRLSIL.

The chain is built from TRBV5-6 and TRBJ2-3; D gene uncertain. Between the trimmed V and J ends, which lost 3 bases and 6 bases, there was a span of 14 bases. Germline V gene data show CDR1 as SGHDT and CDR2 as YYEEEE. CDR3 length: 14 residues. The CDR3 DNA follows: TGTGCCAGCAGCTCTTTTCGGTCGGCGGATACGCAGTATTTT. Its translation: CASSSFRSADTQYF.

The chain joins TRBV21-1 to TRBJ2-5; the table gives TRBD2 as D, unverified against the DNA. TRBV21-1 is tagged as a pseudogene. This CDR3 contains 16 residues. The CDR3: CASSKTRARGWETQYF. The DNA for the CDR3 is TGTGCCAGCAGCAAAACCAGAGCCCGCGGGTGGGAGACCCAGTACTTC.

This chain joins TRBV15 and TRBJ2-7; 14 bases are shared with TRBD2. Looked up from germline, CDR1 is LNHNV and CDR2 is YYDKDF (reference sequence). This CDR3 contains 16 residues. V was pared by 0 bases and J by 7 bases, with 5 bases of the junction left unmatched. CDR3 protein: CATSREGLAGGREQYF. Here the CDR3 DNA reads TGTGCCACCAGCAGAGAAGGACTAGCGGGAGGAAGGGAGCAGTACTTC.

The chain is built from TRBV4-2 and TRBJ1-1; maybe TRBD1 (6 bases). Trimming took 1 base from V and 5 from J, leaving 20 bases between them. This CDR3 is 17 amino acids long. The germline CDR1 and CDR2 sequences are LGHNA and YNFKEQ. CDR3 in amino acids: CASSQVSLLGTKTEAFF. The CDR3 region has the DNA TGTGCCAGCAGCCAAGTCTCACTACTTGGGACAAAGACTGAAGCTTTCTTT.

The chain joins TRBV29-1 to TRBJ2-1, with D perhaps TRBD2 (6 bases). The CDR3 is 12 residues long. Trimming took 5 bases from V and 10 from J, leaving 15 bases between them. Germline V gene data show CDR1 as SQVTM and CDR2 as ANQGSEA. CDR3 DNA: TGCAGCGTTCCTAGACCCGCGGGGGAGCAGTTCTTC. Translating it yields CSVPRPAGEQFF.

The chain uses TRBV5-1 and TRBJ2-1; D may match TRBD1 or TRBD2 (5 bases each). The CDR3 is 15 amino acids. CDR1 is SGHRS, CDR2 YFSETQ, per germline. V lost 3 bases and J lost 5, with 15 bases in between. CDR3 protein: CASSYGTRLNNEQFF. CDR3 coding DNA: TGCGCCAGCAGCTACGGGACGCGGTTAAACAATGAGCAGTTCTTC.

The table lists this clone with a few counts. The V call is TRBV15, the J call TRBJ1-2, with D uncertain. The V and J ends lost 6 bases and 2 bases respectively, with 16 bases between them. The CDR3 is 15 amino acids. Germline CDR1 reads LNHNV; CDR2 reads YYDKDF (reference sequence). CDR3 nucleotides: TGTGCCACCAGGGATTTTGGAGGGTCGAACTATGGCTACACCTTC. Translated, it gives CATRDFGGSNYGYTF.

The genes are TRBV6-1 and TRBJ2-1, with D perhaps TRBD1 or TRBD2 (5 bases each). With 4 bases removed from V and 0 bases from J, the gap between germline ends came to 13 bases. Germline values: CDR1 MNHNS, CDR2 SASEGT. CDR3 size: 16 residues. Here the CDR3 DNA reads TGTGCCAGCAGTGTCTTGGCAGGGAGCTCCTACAATGAGCAGTTCTTC. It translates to CASSVLAGSSYNEQFF.

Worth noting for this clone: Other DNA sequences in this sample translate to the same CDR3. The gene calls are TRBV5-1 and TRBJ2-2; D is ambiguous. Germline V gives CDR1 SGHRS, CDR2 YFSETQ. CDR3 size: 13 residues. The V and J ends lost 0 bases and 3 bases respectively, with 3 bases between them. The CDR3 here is CASSLDYTGELFF. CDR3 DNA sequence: TGCGCCAGCAGCTTGGACTACACCGGGGAGCTGTTTTTT.

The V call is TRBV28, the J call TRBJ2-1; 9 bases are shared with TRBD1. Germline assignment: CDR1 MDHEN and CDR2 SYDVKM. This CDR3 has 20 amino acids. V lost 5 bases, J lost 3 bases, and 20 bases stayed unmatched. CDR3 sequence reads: CASSQPAPGTGTSGYNEQFF. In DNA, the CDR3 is TGTGCCAGCAGTCAACCGGCTCCGGGGACAGGGACAAGTGGCTACAATGAGCAGTTCTTC.

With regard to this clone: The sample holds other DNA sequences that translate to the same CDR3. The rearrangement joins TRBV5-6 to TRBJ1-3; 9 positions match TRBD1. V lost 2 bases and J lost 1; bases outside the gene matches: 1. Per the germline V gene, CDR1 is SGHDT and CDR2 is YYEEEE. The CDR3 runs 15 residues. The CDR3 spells CASSLGTGSGNTIYF. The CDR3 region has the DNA TGTGCCAGCAGCTTAGGGACAGGGTCTGGAAACACCATATATTTT.

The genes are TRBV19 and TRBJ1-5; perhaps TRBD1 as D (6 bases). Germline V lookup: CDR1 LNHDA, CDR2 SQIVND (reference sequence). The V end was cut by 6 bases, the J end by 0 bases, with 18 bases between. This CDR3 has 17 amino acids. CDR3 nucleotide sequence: TGTGCCAGTAGGAGAACGGACAGCACATATAGCAATCAGCCCCAGCATTTT. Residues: CASRRTDSTYSNQPQHF.

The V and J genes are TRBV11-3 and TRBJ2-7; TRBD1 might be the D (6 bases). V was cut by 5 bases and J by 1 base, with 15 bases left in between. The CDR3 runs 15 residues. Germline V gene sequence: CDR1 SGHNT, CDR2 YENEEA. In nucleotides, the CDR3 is TGTGCCAGCAGCCCCGGGACAACGAATTCCTACGAGCAGTACTTC. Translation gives CASSPGTTNSYEQYF.

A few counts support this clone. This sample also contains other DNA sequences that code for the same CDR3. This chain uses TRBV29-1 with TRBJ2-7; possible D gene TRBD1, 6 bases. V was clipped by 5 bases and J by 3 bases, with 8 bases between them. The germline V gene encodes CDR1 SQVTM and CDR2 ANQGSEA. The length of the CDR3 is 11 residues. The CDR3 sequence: CSVMDSYEQYF. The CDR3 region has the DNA TGCAGCGTTATGGACAGCTACGAGCAGTACTTC.

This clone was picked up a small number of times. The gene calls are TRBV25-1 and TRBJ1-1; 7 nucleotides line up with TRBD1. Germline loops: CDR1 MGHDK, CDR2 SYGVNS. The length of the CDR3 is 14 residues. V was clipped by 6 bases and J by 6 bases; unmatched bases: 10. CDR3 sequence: CASRSDRADPEAFF. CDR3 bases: TGTGCCAGCAGGAGTGACAGGGCTGATCCTGAAGCTTTCTTT.

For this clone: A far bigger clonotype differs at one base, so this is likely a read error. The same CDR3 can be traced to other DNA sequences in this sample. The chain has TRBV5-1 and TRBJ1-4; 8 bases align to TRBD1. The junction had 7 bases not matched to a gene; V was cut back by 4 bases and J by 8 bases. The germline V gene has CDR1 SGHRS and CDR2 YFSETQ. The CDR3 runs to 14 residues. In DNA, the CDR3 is TGCGCCAGCAGCGCGGACAGGGAAGGGGAAAAACTGTTTTTT. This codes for CASSADREGEKLFF.

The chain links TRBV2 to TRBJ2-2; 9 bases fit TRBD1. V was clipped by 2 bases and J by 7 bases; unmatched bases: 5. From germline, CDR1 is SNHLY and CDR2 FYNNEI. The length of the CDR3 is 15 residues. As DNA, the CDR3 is TGTGCCAGCAGTGAACTCACAGGGGGCATCGGGGAGCTGTTTTTT. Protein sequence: CASSELTGGIGELFF.

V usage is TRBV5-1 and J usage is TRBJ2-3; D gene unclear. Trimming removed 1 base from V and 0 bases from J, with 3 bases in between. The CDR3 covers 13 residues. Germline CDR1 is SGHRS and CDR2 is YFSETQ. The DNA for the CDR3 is TGCGCCAGCAGCTTGCAGAGCACAGATACGCAGTATTTT. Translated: CASSLQSTDTQYF.

In DNA form, the CDR3 reads TGCGCCAGCAGCCAAGGACAGATTGGAAACACCATATATTTT. Amino acid sequence: CASSQGQIGNTIYF. The chain has TRBV4-1 and TRBJ1-3, with D perhaps TRBD1 (5 bases). Trimming took off 1 base at V and 3 bases at J, with 7 bases between the two ends. Germline lookup yields CDR1 MGHRA and CDR2 YSYEKL. The CDR3 is 14 amino acids.

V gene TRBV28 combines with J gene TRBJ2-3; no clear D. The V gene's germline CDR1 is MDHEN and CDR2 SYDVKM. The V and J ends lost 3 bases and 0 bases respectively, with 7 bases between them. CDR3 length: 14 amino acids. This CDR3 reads CASSFPSSTDTQYF. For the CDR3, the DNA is TGTGCCAGCAGTTTTCCCTCTAGCACAGATACGCAGTATTTT.

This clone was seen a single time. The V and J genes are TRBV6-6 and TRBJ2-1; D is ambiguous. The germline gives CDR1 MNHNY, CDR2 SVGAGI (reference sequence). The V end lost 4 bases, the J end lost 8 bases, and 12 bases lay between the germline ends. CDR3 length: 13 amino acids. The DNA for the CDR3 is TGTGCCAGCAGTTGGTTTTATGGCGATGAGCAGTTCTTC. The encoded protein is CASSWFYGDEQFF.

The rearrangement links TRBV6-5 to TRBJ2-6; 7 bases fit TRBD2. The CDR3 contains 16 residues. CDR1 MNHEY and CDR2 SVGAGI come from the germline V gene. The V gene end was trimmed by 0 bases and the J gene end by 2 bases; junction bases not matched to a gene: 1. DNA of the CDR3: TGTGCCAGCAGTTACTCAGCGGGAACTGGGGCCAACGTCCTGACTTTC. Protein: CASSYSAGTGANVLTF.

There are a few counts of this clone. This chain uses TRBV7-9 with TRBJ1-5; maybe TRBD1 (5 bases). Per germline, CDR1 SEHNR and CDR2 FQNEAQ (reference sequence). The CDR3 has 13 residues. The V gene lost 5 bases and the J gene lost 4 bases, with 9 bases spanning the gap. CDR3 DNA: TGTGCCAGCAGCCACGAGGGGAATCAGCCCCAGCATTTT. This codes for CASSHEGNQPQHF. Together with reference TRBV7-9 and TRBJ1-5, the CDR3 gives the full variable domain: DTGVSQNPRHKITKRGQNVTFRCDPISEHNRLYWYRQTLGQGPEFLTYFQNEAQLEKSRLLSDRFSAERPKGSFSTLEIQRTEQGDSAMYLCASSHEGNQPQHFGDGTRLSIL.

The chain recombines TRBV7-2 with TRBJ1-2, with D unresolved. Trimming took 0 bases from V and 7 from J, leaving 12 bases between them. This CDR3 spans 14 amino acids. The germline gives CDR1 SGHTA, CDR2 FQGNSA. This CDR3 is CASSLAGSPGGYTF. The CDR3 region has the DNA TGTGCCAGCAGCTTAGCTGGGAGTCCTGGTGGCTACACCTTC.

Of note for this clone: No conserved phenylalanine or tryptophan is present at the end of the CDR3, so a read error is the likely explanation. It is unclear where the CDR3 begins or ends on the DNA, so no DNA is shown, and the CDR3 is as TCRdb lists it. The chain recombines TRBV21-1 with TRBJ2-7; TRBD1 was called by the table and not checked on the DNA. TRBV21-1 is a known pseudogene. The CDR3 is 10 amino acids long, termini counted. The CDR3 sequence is CASGLTGGGI.

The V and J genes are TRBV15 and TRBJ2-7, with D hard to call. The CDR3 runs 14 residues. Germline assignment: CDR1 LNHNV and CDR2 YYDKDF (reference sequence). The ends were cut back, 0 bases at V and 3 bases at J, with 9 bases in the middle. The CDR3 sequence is CATSREWLGYEQYF. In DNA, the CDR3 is TGTGCCACCAGCAGAGAGTGGCTAGGCTACGAGCAGTACTTC.

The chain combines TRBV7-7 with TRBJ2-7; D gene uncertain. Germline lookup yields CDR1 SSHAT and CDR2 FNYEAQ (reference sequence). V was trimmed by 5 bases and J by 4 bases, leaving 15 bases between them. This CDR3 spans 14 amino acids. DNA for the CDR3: TGTGCCAGCAGCCCATTATCTGGCAGTTACGAGCAGTACTTC. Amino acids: CASSPLSGSYEQYF.

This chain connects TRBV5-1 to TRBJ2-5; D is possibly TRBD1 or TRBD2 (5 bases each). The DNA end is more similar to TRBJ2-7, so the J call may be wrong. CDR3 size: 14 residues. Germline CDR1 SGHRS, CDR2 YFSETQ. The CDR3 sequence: CASSFRDGTYEQYF. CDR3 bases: TGCGCCAGCAGCTTCAGGGACGGAACCTACGAGCAGTACTTC.